This entry describes one T cell receptor beta chain. The target antigen is unknown. This sample is drawn from a study of T-cell memory formation after mild COVID-19. Study-level information: The two donors had largely donor-specific TCR clusters.

Broader study findings: CM and EM subsets held most contracting CD4+ clones; EMRA held CD8+ ones. Researchers found some responding clones in pre-infection memory, a sign that cross-reactive memory joined.

This CDR3 spans 16 amino acids. Trimming removed 7 bases from V and 3 bases from J; junction bases left unmatched: 12. Germline loops: CDR1 MNHEY, CDR2 SVGAGI. 5'RACE primed from the constant segment yielded TCR alpha and TCR beta cDNA libraries bearing sample barcodes and UMIs. TCRdb ran MiXCR on the 5' RACE reads and lists one entry per CDR3 protein. The sample lists over 300,000 distinct CDR3 sequences, 20% to 25% occurring once. This sequence originates from a man between 18 and 35 years old who had mild COVID-19 (a few samples of this study predate the infection). Cell type and time point are not known. Input material: PBMCs or a T cell subset sorted from them (not recorded which). The chain carries TRBV6-5 and TRBJ2-3, with TRBD2 matching over 8 bases. This CDR3 is CASKMSSGDPTDTQYF. The DNA of the CDR3 is TGTGCCAGCAAGATGAGTAGCGGGGACCCTACAGATACGCAGTATTTT.